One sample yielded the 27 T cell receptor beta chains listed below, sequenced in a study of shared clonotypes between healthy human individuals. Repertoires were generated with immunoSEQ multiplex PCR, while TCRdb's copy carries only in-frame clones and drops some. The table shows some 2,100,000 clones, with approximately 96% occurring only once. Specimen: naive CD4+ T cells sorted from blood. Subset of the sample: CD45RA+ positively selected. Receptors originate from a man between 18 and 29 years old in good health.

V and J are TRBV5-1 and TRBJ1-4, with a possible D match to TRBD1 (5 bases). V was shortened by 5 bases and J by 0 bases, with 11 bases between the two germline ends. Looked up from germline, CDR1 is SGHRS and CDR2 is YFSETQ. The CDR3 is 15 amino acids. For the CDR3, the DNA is TGCGCCAGCAGGGGACGACAAGCAACTAATGAAAAACTGTTTTTT. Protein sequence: CASRGRQATNEKLFF.

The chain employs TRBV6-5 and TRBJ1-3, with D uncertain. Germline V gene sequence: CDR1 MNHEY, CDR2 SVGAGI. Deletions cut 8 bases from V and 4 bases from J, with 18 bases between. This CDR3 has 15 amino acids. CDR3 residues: CASGGLRALGNTIYF. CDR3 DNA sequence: TGTGCCAGCGGAGGGCTCCGGGCACTCGGAAACACCATATATTTT.

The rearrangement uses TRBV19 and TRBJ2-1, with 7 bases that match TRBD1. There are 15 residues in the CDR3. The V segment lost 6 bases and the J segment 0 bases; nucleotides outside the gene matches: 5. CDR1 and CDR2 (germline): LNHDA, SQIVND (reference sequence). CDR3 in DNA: TGTGCCAGTAGGACAGGGCCTAGCTCCTACAATGAGCAGTTCTTC. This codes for CASRTGPSSYNEQFF.

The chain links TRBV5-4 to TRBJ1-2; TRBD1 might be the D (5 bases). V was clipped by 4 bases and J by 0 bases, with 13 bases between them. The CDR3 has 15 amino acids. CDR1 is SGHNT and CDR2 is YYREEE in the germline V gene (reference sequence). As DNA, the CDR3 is TGTGCCAGCAGCCCCCCGGGGACCTCTAACTATGGCTACACCTTC. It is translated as CASSPPGTSNYGYTF.

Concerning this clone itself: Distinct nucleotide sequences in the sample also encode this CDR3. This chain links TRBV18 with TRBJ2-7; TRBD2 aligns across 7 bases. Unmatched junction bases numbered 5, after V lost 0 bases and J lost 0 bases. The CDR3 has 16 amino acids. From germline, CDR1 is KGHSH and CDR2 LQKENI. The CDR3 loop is CASSPPTGLGSYEQYF. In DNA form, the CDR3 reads TGTGCCAGCTCACCACCTACCGGACTAGGCTCCTACGAGCAGTACTTC.

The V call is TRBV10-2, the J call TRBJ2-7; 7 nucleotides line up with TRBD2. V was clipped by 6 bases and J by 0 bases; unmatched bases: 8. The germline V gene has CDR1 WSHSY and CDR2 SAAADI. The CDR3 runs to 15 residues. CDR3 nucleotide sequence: TGCGCCAGCAGAAGTAGCGGGTCGAGCTCCTACGAGCAGTACTTC. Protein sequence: CASRSSGSSSYEQYF.

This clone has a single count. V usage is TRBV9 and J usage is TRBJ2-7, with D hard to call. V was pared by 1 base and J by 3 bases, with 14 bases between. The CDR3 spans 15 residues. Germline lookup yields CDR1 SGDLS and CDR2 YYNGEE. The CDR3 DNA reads TGTGCCAGCAGCGTATTCGCGGAAAGATTCTACGAGCAGTACTTC. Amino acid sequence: CASSVFAERFYEQYF.

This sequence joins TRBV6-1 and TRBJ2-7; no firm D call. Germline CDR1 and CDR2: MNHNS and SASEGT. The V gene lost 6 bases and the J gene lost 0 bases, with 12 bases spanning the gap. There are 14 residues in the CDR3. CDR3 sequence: CASRPRADSYEQYF. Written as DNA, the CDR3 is TGTGCCAGCAGACCAAGGGCGGACTCCTACGAGCAGTACTTC.

CDR3 in amino acids: CASSESSGGANEQFF. DNA of the CDR3: TGTGCCAGCAGTGAGTCCAGCGGGGGGGCCAATGAGCAGTTCTTC. This chain uses TRBV2 with TRBJ2-1; 10 nucleotides agree with TRBD2. CDR3 length: 15 amino acids. The V gene's germline CDR1 is SNHLY and CDR2 FYNNEI. V lost 3 bases to trimming and J lost 6 bases; unmatched junction nucleotides: 5.

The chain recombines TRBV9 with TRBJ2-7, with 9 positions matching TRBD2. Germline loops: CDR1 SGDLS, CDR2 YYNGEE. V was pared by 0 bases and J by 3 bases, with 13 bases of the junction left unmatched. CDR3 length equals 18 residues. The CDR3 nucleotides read TGTGCCAGCAGCGTAGGTGCTACCCCCAGCGGGGGGTTCTACGAGCAGTACTTC. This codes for CASSVGATPSGGFYEQYF.

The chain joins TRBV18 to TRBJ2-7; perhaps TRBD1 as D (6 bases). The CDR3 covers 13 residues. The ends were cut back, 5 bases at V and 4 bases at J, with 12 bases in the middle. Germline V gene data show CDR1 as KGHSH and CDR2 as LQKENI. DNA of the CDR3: TGTGCCAGCTCAGTCAGGGGTTTGTACGAGCAGTACTTC. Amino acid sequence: CASSVRGLYEQYF.

CDR3 residues: CASSLRQGASGELFF. In nucleotides, the CDR3 is TGTGCCAGCAGTTTACGACAGGGGGCGTCCGGGGAGCTGTTTTTT. The V gene is TRBV6-5, the J gene TRBJ2-2; TRBD1 matches at 10 bases. The CDR3 is 15 residues long. The germline CDR1 and CDR2 sequences are MNHEY and SVGAGI. V shed 4 bases, J shed 6 bases, and the junction held 5 bases outside the gene matches.

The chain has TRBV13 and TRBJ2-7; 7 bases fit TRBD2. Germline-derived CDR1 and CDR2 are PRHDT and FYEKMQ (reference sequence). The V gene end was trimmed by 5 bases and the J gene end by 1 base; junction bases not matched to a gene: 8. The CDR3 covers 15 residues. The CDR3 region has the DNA TGTGCCAGCAGCCTGAACAGCGGGGTTTCCTACGAGCAGTACTTC. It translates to CASSLNSGVSYEQYF.

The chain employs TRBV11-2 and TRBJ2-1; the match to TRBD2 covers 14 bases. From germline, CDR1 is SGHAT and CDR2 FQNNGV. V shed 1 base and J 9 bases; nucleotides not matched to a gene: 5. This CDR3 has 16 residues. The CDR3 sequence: CASSLAVGLAGAEQFF. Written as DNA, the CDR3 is TGTGCCAGCAGCTTAGCGGTGGGACTAGCGGGAGCTGAGCAGTTCTTC.

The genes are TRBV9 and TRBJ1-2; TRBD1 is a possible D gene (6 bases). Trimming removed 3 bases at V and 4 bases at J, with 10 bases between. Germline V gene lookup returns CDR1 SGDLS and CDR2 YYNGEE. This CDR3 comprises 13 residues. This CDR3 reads CASSGGQFYGYTF. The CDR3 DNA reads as TGTGCCAGCAGCGGAGGACAGTTCTATGGCTACACCTTC.

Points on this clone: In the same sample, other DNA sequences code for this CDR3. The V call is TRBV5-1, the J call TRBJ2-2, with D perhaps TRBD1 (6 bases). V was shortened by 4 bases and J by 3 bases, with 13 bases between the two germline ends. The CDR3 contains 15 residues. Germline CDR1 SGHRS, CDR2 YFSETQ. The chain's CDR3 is CASSLARGDTGELFF. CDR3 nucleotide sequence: TGCGCCAGCAGCCTGGCCAGGGGAGACACCGGGGAGCTGTTTTTT.

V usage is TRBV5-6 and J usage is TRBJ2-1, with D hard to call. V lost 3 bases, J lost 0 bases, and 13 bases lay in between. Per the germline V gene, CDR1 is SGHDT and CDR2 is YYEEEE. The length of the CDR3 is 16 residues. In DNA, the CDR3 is TGTGCCAGCAGCTCTACCTACTCCTTCTCCTACAATGAGCAGTTCTTC. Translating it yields CASSSTYSFSYNEQFF.

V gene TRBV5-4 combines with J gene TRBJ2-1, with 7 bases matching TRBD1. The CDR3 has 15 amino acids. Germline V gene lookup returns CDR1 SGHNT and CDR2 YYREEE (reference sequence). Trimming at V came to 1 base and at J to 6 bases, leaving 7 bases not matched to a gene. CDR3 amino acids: CASSLNLDRRNEQFF. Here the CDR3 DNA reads TGTGCCAGCAGCTTGAATTTGGACAGGCGCAATGAGCAGTTCTTC.

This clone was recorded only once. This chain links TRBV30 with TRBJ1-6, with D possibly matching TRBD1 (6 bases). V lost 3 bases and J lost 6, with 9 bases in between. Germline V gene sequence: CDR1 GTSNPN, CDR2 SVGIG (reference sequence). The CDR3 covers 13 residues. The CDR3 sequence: CAWRLGGNSPLHF. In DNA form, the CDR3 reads TGTGCCTGGAGGCTAGGGGGTAATTCACCCCTCCACTTT.

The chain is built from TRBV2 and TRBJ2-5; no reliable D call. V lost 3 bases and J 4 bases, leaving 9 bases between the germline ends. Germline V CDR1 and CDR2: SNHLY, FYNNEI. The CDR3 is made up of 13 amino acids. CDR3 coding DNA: TGTGCCAGCAGTGACTCTCCCGGAGAGACCCAGTACTTC. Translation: CASSDSPGETQYF.

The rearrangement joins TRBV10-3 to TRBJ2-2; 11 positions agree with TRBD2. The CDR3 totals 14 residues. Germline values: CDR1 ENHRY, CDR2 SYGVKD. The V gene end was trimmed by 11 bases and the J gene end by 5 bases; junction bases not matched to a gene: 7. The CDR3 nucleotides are TGTGCCCTTCTAGCGGGGGGAAGTACCGGGGAGCTGTTTTTT. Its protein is CALLAGGSTGELFF.

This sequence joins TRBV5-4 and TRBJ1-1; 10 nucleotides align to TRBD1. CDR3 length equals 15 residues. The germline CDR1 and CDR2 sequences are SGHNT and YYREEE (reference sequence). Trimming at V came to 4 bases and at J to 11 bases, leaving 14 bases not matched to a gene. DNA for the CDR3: TGTGCCAGCAGCCCGGGTGGGACAGGGGAAATTCGGGCTTTCTTT. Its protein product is CASSPGGTGEIRAFF.

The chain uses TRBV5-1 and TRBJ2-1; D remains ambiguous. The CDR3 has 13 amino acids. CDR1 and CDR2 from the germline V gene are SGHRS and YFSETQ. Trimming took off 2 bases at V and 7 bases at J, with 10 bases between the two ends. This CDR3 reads CASSFTYANEQFF. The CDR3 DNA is TGCGCCAGCAGCTTCACGTACGCGAATGAGCAGTTCTTC.

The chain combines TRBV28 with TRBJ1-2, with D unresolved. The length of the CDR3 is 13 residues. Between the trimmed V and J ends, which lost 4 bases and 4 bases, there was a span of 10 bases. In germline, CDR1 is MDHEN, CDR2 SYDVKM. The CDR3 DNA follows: TGTGCCAGCAGTTCCGGCAGTCCCTATGGCTACACCTTC. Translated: CASSSGSPYGYTF.

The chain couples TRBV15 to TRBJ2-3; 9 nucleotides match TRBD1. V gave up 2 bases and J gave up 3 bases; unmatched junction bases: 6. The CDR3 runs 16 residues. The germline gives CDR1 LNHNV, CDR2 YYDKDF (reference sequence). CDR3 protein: CATSRLGTGKTDTQYF. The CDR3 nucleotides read TGTGCCACCAGCAGACTCGGGACAGGGAAGACAGATACGCAGTATTTT.

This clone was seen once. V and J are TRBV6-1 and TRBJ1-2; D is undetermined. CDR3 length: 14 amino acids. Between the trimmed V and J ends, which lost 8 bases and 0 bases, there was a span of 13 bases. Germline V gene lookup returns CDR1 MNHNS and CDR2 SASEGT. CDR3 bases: TGTGCCAGCTGTTTAACAGAACCTAACTATGGCTACACCTTC. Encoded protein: CASCLTEPNYGYTF.

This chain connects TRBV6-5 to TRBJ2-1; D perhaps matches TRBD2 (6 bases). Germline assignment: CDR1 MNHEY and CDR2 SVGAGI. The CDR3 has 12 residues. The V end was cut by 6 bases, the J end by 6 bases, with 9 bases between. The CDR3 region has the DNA TGTGCCAGCAGCGGGACTTTCAATGAGCAGTTCTTC. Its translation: CASSGTFNEQFF.